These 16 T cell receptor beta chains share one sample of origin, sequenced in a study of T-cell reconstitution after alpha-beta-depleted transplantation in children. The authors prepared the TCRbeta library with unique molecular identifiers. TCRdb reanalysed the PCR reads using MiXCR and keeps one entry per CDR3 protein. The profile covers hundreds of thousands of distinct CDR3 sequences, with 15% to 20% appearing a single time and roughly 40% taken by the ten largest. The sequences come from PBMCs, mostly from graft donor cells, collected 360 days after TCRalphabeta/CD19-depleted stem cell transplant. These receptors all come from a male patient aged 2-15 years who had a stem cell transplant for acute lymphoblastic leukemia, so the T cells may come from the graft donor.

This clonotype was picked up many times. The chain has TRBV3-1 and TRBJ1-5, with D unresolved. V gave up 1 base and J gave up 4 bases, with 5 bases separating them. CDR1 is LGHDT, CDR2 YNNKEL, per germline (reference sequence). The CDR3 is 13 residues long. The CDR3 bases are TGTGCCAGCAGCCAAGGGGTAAATCAGCCCCAGCATTTT. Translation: CASSQGVNQPQHF.

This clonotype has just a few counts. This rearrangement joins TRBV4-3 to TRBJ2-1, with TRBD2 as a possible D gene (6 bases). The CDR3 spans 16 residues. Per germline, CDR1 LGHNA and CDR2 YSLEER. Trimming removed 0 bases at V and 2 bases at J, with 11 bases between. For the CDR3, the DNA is TGCGCCAGCAGCCAAGAAACGGAGGGGCCCTACAATGAGCAGTTCTTC. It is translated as CASSQETEGPYNEQFF.

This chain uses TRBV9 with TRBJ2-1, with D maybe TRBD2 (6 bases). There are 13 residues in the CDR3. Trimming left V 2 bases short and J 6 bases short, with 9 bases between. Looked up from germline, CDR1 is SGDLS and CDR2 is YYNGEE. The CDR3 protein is CASSVGTLNEQFF. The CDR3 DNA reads TGTGCCAGCAGCGTCGGGACTCTCAATGAGCAGTTCTTC.

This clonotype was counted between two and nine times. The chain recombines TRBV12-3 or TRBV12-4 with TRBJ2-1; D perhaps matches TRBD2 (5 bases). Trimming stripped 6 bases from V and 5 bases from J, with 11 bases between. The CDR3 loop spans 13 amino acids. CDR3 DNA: TGTGCCAGCAGACCTGGGAGAGACAATGAGCAGTTCTTC. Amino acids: CASRPGRDNEQFF.

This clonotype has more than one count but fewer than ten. CDR3 nucleotide sequence: TGTGCCAGCAGTTTATATCTAGACAGCAGGAATGAGCAGTTCTTC. This gives the protein CASSLYLDSRNEQFF. The V call is TRBV28, the J call TRBJ2-1, with a possible D match to TRBD1 (5 bases). Trimming took 1 base from V and 7 from J, leaving 14 bases between them. This CDR3 comprises 15 residues. Germline V gives CDR1 MDHEN, CDR2 SYDVKM.

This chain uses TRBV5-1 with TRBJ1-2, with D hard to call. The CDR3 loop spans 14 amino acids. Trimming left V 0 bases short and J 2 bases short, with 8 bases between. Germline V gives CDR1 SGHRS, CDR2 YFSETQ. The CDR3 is CASSLDVGNYGYTF. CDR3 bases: TGCGCCAGCAGCTTGGATGTGGGGAACTATGGCTACACCTTC.

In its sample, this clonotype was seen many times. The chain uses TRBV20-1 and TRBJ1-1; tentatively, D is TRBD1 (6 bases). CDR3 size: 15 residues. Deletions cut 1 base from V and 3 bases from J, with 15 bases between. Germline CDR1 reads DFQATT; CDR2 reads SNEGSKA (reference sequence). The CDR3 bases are TGCAGTGCTAGAGGCCCCCAGGGGCTCGACACTGAAGCTTTCTTT. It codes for CSARGPQGLDTEAFF.

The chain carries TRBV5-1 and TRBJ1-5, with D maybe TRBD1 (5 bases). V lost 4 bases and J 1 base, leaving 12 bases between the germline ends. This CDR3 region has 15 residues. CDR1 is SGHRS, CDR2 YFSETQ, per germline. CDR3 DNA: TGCGCCAGCAGCCGAGTGGGGGGGAGCAATCAGCCCCAGCATTTT. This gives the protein CASSRVGGSNQPQHF.

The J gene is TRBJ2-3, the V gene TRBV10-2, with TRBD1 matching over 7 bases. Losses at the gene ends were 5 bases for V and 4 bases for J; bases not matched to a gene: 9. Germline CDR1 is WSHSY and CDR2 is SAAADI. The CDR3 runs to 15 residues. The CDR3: CASSPLARGPDTQYF. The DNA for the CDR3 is TGCGCCAGCAGTCCCTTGGCGAGGGGGCCAGATACGCAGTATTTT.

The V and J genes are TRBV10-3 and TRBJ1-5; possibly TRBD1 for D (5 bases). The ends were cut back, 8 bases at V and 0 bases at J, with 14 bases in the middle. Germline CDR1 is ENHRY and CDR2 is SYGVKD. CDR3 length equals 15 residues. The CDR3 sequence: CAIDLGPYSNQPQHF. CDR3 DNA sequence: TGTGCCATCGACTTGGGACCTTATAGCAATCAGCCCCAGCATTTT.

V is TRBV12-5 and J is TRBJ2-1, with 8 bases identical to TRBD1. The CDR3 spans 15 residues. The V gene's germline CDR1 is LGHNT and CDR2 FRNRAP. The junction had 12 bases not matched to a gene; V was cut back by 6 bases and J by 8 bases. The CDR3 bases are TGTGCTAGTGGCCGTGGTGGACAGGGATTGTATGAGCAGTTCTTC. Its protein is CASGRGGQGLYEQFF.

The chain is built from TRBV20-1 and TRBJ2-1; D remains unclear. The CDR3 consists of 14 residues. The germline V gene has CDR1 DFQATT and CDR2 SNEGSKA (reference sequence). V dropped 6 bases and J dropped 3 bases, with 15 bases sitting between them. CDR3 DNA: TGCAGTGCCCCCCGGGCCCCCGTCTACAATGAGCAGTTCTTC. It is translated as CSAPRAPVYNEQFF.

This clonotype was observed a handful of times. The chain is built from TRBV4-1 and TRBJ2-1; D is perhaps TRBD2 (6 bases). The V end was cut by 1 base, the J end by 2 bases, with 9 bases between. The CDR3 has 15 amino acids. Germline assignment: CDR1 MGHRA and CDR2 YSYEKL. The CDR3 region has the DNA TGCGCCAGCAGCCAAGTACTAGCAGCCTACAATGAGCAGTTCTTC. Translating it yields CASSQVLAAYNEQFF.

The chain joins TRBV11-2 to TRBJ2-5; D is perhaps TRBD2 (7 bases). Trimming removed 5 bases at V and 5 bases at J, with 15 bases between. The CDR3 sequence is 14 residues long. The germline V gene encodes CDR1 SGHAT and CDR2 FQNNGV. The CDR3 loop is CASSVLRGGETQYF. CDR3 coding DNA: TGTGCCAGCAGCGTTCTCAGGGGAGGGGAGACCCAGTACTTC. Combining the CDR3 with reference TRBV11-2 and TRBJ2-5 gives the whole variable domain EAGVAQSPRYKIIEKRQSVAFWCNPISGHATLYWYQQILGQGPKLLIQFQNNGVVDDSQLPKDRFSAERLKGVDSTLKIQPAKLEDSAVYLCASSVLRGGETQYFGPGTRLLVL.

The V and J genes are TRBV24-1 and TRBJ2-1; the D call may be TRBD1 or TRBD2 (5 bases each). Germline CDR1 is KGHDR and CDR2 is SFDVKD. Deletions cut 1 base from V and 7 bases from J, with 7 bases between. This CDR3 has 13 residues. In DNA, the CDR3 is TGTGCCACCAGTGATTTATGGGGGAATGAGCAGTTCTTC. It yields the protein CATSDLWGNEQFF.

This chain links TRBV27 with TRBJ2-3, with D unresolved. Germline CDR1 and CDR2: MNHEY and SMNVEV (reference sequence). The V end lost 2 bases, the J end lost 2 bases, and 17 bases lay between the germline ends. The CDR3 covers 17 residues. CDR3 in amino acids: CASSLVAARPNTDTQYF. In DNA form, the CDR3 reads TGTGCCAGCAGTTTAGTCGCGGCACGACCGAACACAGATACGCAGTATTTT.